The 24 T cell receptor beta chains listed next were all sequenced from one sample in a study of naive and memory T cell subsets. Whole blood, roughly 2.5 ml, came from adult healthy volunteers. Reverse transcription of blood and skin TCR RNA was primed at alpha and beta constant regions. MiXCR was run by TCRdb on the 5' RACE reads, yielding one entry per CDR3 protein. The table lists just over 25,000 distinct CDR3 sequences, around a quarter of them singletons. The receptors originated from a female donor in good health.

This clonotype was picked up a small number of times. The chain is built from TRBV18 and TRBJ1-1; 10 nucleotides align to TRBD1. The CDR3 totals 17 residues. The V segment lost 0 bases and the J segment 2 bases; nucleotides outside the gene matches: 6. The germline V gene has CDR1 KGHSH and CDR2 LQKENI. The CDR3 coding sequence is TGTGCCAGCTCACCACCGGGACAGGGGATTCTAAACACTGAAGCTTTCTTT. It translates to CASSPPGQGILNTEAFF.

V is TRBV9 and J is TRBJ2-7; TRBD1 matches 8 bases. Germline CDR1 is SGDLS and CDR2 is YYNGEE. The CDR3 is made up of 18 amino acids. Trimming took 3 bases from V and 5 from J; bases not matched to a gene: 19. The DNA for the CDR3 is TGTGCCAGCAGCGCCCGGATCGACAGGGGCCTGTCGACCGACGAGCAGTACTTC. This sequence encodes CASSARIDRGLSTDEQYF.

This clonotype has ten or more counts. The gene calls are TRBV29-1 and TRBJ1-2, with TRBD1 identical over 7 bases. The V segment lost 6 bases and the J segment 4 bases; nucleotides outside the gene matches: 11. Germline V lookup: CDR1 SQVTM, CDR2 ANQGSEA. This CDR3 is 14 amino acids long. The CDR3 loop is CSVIDRVGLYGYTF. The DNA of the CDR3 is TGCAGCGTCATCGACAGGGTCGGTCTCTATGGCTACACCTTC.

This clonotype counts as medium-sized. The chain employs TRBV5-1 and TRBJ2-1; 11 nucleotides agree with TRBD2. V lost 3 bases to trimming and J lost 3 bases; unmatched junction nucleotides: 5. The CDR3 covers 16 residues. Germline V CDR1 and CDR2: SGHRS, YFSETQ. The CDR3 DNA follows: TGCGCCAGCAGCTCTCGGACTAGCGGGTTCTACAATGAGCAGTTCTTC. Its protein product is CASSSRTSGFYNEQFF.

This clonotype has a handful of counts. The chain uses TRBV6-5 and TRBJ2-5; tentatively, D is TRBD1 (5 bases). The germline V gene has CDR1 MNHEY and CDR2 SVGAGI. The CDR3 contains 15 residues. V lost 3 bases, J lost 5 bases, and 16 bases lay in between. In DNA form, the CDR3 reads TGTGCCAGCAGTTATGGGGCGGTTGGCGGTGAGACCCAGTACTTC. Translated: CASSYGAVGGETQYF.

By share of the sample, this clonotype is medium-sized. The V call is TRBV11-3, the J call TRBJ2-1; TRBD2 matches 7 bases. Germline-derived CDR1 and CDR2 are SGHNT and YENEEA. The length of the CDR3 is 15 residues. The trim removed 5 bases at V and 4 bases at J, leaving 8 bases unmatched. CDR3 in amino acids: CASSPRLAEYNEQFF. The CDR3 nucleotides read TGTGCCAGCAGCCCTCGGCTAGCGGAATACAATGAGCAGTTCTTC.

A few counts support this clonotype. The chain carries TRBV20-1 and TRBJ2-7; 10 bases agree with TRBD2. The length of the CDR3 is 15 residues. Germline CDR1 DFQATT, CDR2 SNEGSKA (reference sequence). Trimming at V came to 3 bases and at J to 1 base, leaving 6 bases not matched to a gene. For the CDR3, the DNA is TGCAGTGCTAGGTCAGCGGGGGGGATTTCCTACGAGCAGTACTTC. Amino acids: CSARSAGGISYEQYF.

Judged by abundance, this clonotype is medium-sized (0.01 to 0.1%). The V and J genes are TRBV7-8 and TRBJ2-7; D is unresolved. The CDR3 is made up of 12 amino acids. Trimming removed 3 bases at V and 3 bases at J, with 6 bases between. Germline loops: CDR1 SGHVS, CDR2 FQNEAQ. In nucleotides, the CDR3 is TGTGCCAGCAGCTTCATTAGCTACGAGCAGTACTTC. This gives the protein CASSFISYEQYF.

This clonotype occurred many times. V is TRBV29-1 and J is TRBJ1-3, with 8 bases fitting TRBD1. V lost 6 bases, J lost 2 bases, and 3 bases stayed unmatched. Germline CDR1 and CDR2: SQVTM and ANQGSEA. The CDR3 runs to 13 residues. This CDR3 is CSVLDRAGNTIYF. The CDR3 DNA reads TGCAGCGTCTTGGACAGGGCTGGAAACACCATATATTTT.

CDR3 amino acids: CASSRTVNYGYTF. CDR3 DNA sequence: TGTGCCAGCAGTCGGACAGTAAACTATGGCTACACCTTC. The V gene is TRBV12-3 or TRBV12-4, the J gene TRBJ1-2; D is perhaps TRBD1 (6 bases). There are 13 residues in the CDR3. V lost 5 bases to trimming and J lost 2 bases, with 9 bases between them.

By its share, this clonotype is medium-sized. This chain uses TRBV12-3 or TRBV12-4 with TRBJ2-7; D remains ambiguous. Trimming cost V 6 bases and J 2 bases, with 14 bases left between them. The CDR3 contains 14 residues. Here the CDR3 DNA reads TGTGCCAGCAGCCTCCATACTCGACCCTACGAGCAGTACTTC. Translation: CASSLHTRPYEQYF.

By proportion, this clonotype is medium-sized. The V and J genes are TRBV5-5 and TRBJ1-3; D gene unclear. There are 15 residues in the CDR3. The germline V gene has CDR1 SGHKS and CDR2 YYEKEE (reference sequence). Trimming stripped 0 bases from V and 0 bases from J, with 7 bases between. The chain's CDR3 is CASSLEGHSGNTIYF. Written as DNA, the CDR3 is TGTGCCAGCAGCTTGGAAGGCCACTCTGGAAACACCATATATTTT.

Judged by abundance, this clonotype is medium-sized. V is TRBV20-1 and J is TRBJ1-5; maybe TRBD1 (5 bases). Germline V CDR1 and CDR2: DFQATT, SNEGSKA (reference sequence). Trimming took 0 bases from V and 0 from J, leaving 9 bases between them. CDR3 size: 15 residues. Here the CDR3 DNA reads TGCAGTGCTAGAGACACAGGAGATAGCAATCAGCCCCAGCATTTT. It specifies CSARDTGDSNQPQHF.

This clonotype was observed a handful of times. The genes are TRBV6-5 and TRBJ2-3; TRBD2 agrees at 7 bases. CDR1 and CDR2 from the germline V gene are MNHEY and SVGAGI. There are 15 residues in the CDR3. The V gene end was trimmed by 0 bases and the J gene end by 7 bases; junction bases not matched to a gene: 7. In DNA, the CDR3 is TGTGCCAGCAGTTACTCGGGGGGGAGGGCCCATACGCAGTATTTT. It translates to CASSYSGGRAHTQYF.

The chain is built from TRBV20-1 and TRBJ2-3; TRBD2 might be the D (6 bases). The germline V gene encodes CDR1 DFQATT and CDR2 SNEGSKA (reference sequence). This CDR3 contains 11 residues. The CDR3 nucleotides are TGCAGCCTAGTTTCGGGGGTGACGCAGTATTTT. It yields the protein CSLVSGVTQYF.

This clonotype rates as medium-sized. The chain recombines TRBV12-5 with TRBJ2-1; D gene ambiguous. This CDR3 has 13 amino acids. Trimming took off 3 bases at V and 7 bases at J, with 10 bases between the two ends. The V gene's germline CDR1 is LGHNT and CDR2 FRNRAP. CDR3 nucleotides: TGTGCTAGTGGTTTAGGGCTGCCGAATGAGCAGTTCTTC. Protein product: CASGLGLPNEQFF.

This clonotype occurred a few times. V usage is TRBV20-1 and J usage is TRBJ2-3; 11 bases agree with TRBD2. Germline V gene data show CDR1 as DFQATT and CDR2 as SNEGSKA (reference sequence). The CDR3 loop spans 14 amino acids. V was clipped by 5 bases and J by 7 bases; unmatched bases: 8. The chain's CDR3 is CSARTSGFRNTQYF. The CDR3 DNA sequence: TGCAGTGCTCGGACTAGCGGGTTCAGGAATACGCAGTATTTT.

This clonotype was observed a few times. J is TRBJ1-1 and V is TRBV6-6; D uncertain. CDR1 and CDR2 from the germline V gene are MNHNY and SVGAGI (reference sequence). V gave up 5 bases and J gave up 0 bases, with 13 bases separating them. CDR3 size: 15 residues. CDR3 DNA: TGTGCCAGCAGTGACCACGGGGTACTGAACACTGAAGCTTTCTTT. It translates to CASSDHGVLNTEAFF.

This clonotype occurred many times. V and J are TRBV4-1 and TRBJ2-1, with D maybe TRBD2 (7 bases). CDR3 length equals 15 residues. Germline lookup yields CDR1 MGHRA and CDR2 YSYEKL. The germline V and J ends were trimmed by 2 bases and 10 bases, with 18 bases remaining between them. This chain's CDR3 is CASSQSEGGAWEQFF. In nucleotides, the CDR3 is TGCGCCAGCAGCCAAAGCGAAGGGGGGGCTTGGGAGCAGTTCTTC.

This clonotype turned up a few times. The chain recombines TRBV29-1 with TRBJ2-4, with D unclear. Trimming left V 7 bases short and J 1 base short, with 14 bases between. The CDR3 covers 14 residues. Germline loops: CDR1 SQVTM, CDR2 ANQGSEA. This CDR3 is CSASSPVAKNIQYF. The CDR3 DNA reads as TGCAGCGCCTCCTCCCCCGTGGCCAAAAACATTCAGTACTTC.

This clonotype showed up many times. The rearrangement links TRBV12-3 or TRBV12-4 to TRBJ1-5, with unresolved D. The CDR3 is 18 residues long. The V end was cut by 0 bases, the J end by 1 base, with 16 bases between. The CDR3 loop reads CASSLATKTPNSNQPQHF. CDR3 nucleotide sequence: TGTGCCAGCAGTTTAGCAACTAAAACACCGAACAGCAATCAGCCCCAGCATTTT.

This clonotype has just a few counts. The chain uses TRBV29-1 and TRBJ1-1; no reliable D call. The V end lost 6 bases, the J end lost 5 bases, and 7 bases lay between the germline ends. The CDR3 runs 10 residues. Germline CDR1 is SQVTM and CDR2 is ANQGSEA. The CDR3 spells CSVAPTEAFF. The CDR3 DNA reads TGCAGCGTGGCCCCAACTGAAGCTTTCTTT.

This clonotype was seen many times. The genes are TRBV20-1 and TRBJ1-2; 10 bases agree with TRBD1. Trimming cost V 6 bases and J 6 bases; bases outside gene matches: 16. There are 16 residues in the CDR3. Germline-derived CDR1 and CDR2 are DFQATT and SNEGSKA (reference sequence). The CDR3, as DNA: TGCAGTGCACAAGGGGCCGGGGACAGGGGAGGGAATGGCTACACCTTC. Amino acid sequence: CSAQGAGDRGGNGYTF.

By proportion, this clonotype is medium-sized (0.01 to 0.1%). The chain couples TRBV6-2 or TRBV6-3 to TRBJ2-1; D is perhaps TRBD2 (5 bases). The V gene lost 0 bases and the J gene lost 1 base, with 10 bases spanning the gap. The CDR3 is 16 amino acids. CDR1 is MNHEY, CDR2 SVGEGT, per germline. Written as DNA, the CDR3 is TGTGCCAGCAGTTACTCGAACGGGATTTCCTACAATGAGCAGTTCTTC. Its translation: CASSYSNGISYNEQFF.